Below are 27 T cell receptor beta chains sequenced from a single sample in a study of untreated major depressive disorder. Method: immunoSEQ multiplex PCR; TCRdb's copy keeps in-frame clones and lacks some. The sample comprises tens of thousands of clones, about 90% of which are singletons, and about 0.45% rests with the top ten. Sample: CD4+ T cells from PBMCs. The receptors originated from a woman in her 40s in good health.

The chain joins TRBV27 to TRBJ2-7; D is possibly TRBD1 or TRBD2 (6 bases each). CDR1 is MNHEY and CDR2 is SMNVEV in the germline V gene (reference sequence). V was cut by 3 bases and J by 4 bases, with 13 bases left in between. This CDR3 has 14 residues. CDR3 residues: CASSLNRAGYEQYF. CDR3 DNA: TGTGCCAGCAGTTTGAACAGGGCGGGGTACGAGCAGTACTTC.

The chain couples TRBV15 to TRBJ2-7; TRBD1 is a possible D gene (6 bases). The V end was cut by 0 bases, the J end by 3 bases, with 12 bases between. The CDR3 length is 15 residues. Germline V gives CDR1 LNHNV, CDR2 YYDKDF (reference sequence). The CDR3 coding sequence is TGTGCCACCAGCAGAGATCAGGGGAAAGGCTACGAGCAGTACGTC. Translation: CATSRDQGKGYEQYV.

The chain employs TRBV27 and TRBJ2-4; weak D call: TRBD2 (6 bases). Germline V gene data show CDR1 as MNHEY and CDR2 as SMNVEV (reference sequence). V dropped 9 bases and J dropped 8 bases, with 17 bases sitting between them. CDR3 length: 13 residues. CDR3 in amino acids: CASRTGAVDIQYF. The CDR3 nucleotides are TGTGCCAGTCGAACGGGAGCCGTGGACATTCAGTACTTC.

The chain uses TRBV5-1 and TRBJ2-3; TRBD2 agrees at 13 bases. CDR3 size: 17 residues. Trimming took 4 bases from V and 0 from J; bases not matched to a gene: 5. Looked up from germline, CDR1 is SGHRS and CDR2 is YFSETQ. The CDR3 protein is CASSNGLAGASTDTQYF. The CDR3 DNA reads TGCGCCAGCAGCAATGGACTAGCGGGAGCTAGCACAGATACGCAGTATTTT.

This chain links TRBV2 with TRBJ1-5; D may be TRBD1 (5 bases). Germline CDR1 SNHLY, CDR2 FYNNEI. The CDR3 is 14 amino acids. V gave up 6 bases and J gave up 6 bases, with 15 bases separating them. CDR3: CASRDTMDIQPQHF. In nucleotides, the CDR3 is TGTGCCAGCAGGGACACTATGGATATTCAGCCCCAGCATTTT.

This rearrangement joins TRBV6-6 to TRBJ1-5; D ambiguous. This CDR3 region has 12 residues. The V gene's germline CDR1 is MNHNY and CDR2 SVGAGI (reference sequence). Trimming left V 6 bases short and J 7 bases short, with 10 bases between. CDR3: CASSQDRQPQHF. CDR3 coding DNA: TGTGCCAGCAGCCAAGACCGGCAGCCCCAGCATTTT.

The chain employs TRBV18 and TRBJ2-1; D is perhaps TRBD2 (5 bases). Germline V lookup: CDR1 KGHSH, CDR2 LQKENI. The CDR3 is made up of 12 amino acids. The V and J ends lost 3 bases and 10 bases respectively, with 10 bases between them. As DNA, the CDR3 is TGTGCCAGCTCACCCACGCGGGTGGAGCAGTTCTTC. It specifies CASSPTRVEQFF.

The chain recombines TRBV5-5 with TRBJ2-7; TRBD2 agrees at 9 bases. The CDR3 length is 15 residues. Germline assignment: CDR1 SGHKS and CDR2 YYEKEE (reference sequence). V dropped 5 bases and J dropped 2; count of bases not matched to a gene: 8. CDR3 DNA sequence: TGTGCCAGCAGTTCGCAGCGGGAGGTGACCTACGAGCAGTACTTC. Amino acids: CASSSQREVTYEQYF. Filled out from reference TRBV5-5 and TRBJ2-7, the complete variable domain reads DAGVTQSPTHLIKTRGQQVTLRCSPISGHKSVSWYQQVLGQGPQFIFQYYEKEERGRGNFPDRFSARQFPNYSSELNVNALLLGDSALYLCASSSQREVTYEQYFGPGTRLTVT.

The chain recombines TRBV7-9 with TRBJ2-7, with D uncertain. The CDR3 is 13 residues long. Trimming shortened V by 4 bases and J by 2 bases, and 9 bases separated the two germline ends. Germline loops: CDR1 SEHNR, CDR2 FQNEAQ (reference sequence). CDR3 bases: TGTGCCAGCAGCTCCGGCGTGACCTACGAGCAGTACGTC. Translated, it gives CASSSGVTYEQYV.

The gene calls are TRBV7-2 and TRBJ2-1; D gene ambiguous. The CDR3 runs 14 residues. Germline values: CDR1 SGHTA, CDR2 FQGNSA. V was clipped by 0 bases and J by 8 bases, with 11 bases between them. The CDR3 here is CASSLARGMDEQFF. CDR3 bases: TGTGCCAGCAGCTTAGCGAGAGGCATGGATGAGCAGTTCTTC.

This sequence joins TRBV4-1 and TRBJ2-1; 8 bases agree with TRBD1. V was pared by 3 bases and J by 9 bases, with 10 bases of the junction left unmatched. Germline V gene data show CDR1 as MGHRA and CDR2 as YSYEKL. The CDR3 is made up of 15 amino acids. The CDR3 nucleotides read TGCGCCAGCAGCCAGCCGGACAGGGTTACGGGTGAGCAGTTCTTC. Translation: CASSQPDRVTGEQFF.

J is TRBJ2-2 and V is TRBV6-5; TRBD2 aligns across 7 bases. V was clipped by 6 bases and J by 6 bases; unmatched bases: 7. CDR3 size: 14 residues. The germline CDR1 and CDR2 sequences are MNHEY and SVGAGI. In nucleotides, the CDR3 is TGTGCCAGCAGACTGGGGGGACTATCCGGGGAGCTGTTTTTT. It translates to CASRLGGLSGELFF.

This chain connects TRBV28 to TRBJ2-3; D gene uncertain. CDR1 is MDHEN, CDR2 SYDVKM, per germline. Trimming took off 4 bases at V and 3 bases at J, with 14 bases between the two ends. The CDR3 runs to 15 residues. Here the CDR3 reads CASSSSRVLTDTQYF. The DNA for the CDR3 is TGTGCCAGCAGTTCAAGCCGGGTCCTAACAGATACGCAGTATTTT.

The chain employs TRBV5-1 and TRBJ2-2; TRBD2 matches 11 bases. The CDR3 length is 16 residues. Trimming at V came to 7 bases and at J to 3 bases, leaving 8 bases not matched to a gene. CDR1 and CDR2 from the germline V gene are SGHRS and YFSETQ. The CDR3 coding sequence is TGCGCCAGCGGACCACTAGCGGGGGCCGACACCGGGGAGCTGTTTTTT. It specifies CASGPLAGADTGELFF.

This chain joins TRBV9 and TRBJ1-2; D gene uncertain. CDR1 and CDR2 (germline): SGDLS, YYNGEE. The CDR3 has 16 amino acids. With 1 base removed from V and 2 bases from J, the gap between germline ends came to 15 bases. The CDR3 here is CASSVFEAGGNYGYTF. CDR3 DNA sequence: TGTGCCAGCAGCGTATTCGAGGCAGGCGGCAACTATGGCTACACCTTC.

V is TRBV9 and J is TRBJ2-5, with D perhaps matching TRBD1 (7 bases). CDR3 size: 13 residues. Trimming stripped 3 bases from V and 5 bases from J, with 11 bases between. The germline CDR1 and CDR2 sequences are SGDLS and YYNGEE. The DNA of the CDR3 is TGTGCCAGCAGCGGGGACAGCGGGGAGACCCAGTACTTC. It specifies CASSGDSGETQYF.

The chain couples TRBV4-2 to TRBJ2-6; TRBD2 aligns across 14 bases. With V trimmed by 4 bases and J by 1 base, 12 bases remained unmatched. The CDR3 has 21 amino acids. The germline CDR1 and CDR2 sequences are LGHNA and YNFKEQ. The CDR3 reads CASSPGTSGSIIPSGANVLTF. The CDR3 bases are TGTGCCAGCAGCCCCGGGACTAGCGGGAGTATAATCCCTTCTGGGGCCAACGTCCTGACTTTC.

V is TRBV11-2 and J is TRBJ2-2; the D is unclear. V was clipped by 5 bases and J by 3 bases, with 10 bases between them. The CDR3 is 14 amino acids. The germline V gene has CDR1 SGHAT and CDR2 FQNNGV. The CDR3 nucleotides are TGTGCCAGCAGCCCCCGAGTGGACACCGGGGAGCTGTTTTTT. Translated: CASSPRVDTGELFF.

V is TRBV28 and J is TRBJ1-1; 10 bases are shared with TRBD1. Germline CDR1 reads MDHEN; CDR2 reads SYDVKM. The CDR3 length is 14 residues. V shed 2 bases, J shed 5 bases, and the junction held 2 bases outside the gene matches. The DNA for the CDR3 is TGTGCCAGCAGTTTAAGGGACAGGGGAACTGAAGCTTTCTTT. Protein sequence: CASSLRDRGTEAFF.

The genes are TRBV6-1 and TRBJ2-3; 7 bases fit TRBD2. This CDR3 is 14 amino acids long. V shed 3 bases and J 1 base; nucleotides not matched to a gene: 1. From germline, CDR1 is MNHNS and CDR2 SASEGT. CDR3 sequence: CASSEGGGTDTQYF. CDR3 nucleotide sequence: TGTGCCAGCAGTGAGGGGGGGGGCACAGATACGCAGTATTTT.

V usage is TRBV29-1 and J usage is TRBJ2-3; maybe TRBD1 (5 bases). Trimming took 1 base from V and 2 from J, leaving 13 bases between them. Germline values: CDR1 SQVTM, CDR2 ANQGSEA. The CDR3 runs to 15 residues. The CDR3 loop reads CSVEVRAFNTDTQYF. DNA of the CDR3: TGCAGCGTTGAAGTCAGGGCCTTCAACACAGATACGCAGTATTTT.

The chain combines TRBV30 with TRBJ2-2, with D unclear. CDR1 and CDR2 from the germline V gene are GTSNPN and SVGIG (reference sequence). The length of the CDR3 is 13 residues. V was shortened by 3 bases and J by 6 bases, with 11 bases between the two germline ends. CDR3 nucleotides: TGTGCCTGGAGGGAATTCGGGCCCGGGGAGCTGTTTTTT. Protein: CAWREFGPGELFF.

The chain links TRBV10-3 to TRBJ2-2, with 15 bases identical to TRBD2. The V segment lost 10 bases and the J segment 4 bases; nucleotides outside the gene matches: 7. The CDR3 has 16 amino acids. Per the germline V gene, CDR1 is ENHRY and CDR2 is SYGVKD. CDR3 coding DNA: TGTGCCACTCGGACTAGCGGGGGGGTCGTCACCGGGGAGCTGTTTTTT. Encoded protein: CATRTSGGVVTGELFF.

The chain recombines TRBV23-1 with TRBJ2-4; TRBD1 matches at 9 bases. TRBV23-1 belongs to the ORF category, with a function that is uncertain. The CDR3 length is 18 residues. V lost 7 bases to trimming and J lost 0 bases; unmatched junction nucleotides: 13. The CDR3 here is CASKCPRDRALAKNIQYF. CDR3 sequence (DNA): TGCGCCAGCAAGTGCCCTCGGGACAGGGCCCTAGCCAAAAACATTCAGTACTTC.

The CDR3 DNA follows: TGCGCCAGCAGTGATTCCACGAGGGTAGTTTCGGCCGGGGAGCTGTTTTTT. It codes for CASSDSTRVVSAGELFF. The chain recombines TRBV10-1 with TRBJ2-2; maybe TRBD2 (5 bases). CDR3 size: 17 residues. The germline gives CDR1 WNHNN, CDR2 SYGVQD (reference sequence). V was trimmed by 3 bases and J by 6 bases, leaving 20 bases between them.

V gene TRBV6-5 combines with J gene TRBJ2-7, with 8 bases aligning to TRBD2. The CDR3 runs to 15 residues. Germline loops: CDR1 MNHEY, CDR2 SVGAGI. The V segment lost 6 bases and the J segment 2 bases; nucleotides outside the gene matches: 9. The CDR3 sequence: CASRTGGTSTYEQYF. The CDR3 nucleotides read TGTGCCAGCAGGACCGGCGGGACTAGTACCTACGAGCAGTACTTC.

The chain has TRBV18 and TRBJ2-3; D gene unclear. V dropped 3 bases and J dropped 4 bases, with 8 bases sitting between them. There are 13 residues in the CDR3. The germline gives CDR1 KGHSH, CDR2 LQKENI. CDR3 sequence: CASSPLSADTQYF. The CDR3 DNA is TGTGCCAGCTCACCCCTGAGCGCAGATACGCAGTATTTT.